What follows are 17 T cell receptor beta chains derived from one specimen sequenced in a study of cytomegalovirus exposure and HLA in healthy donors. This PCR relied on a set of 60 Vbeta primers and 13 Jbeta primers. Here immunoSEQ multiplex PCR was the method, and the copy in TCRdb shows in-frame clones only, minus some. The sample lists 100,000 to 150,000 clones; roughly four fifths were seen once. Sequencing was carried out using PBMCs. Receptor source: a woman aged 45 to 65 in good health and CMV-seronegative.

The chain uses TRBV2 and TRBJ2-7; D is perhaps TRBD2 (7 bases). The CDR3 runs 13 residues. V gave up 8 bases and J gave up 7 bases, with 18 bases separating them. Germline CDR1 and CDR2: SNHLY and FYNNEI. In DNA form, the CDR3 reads TGTGCCAGCCGTGCCCGGGGGGCAGAAGAGCAGTACTTC. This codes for CASRARGAEEQYF.

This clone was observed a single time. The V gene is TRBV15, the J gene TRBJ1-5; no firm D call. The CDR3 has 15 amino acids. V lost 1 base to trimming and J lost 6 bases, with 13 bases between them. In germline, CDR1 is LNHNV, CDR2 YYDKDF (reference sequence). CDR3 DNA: TGTGCCACCAGCAGAGGGGGAGGAGGGAGTCAGCCCCAGCATTTT. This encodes CATSRGGGGSQPQHF. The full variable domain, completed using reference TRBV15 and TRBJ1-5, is DAMVIQNPRYQVTQFGKPVTLSCSQTLNHNVMYWYQQKSSQAPKLLFHYYDKDFNNEADTPDNFQSRRPNTSFCFLDIRSPGLGDTAMYLCATSRGGGGSQPQHFGDGTRLSIL.

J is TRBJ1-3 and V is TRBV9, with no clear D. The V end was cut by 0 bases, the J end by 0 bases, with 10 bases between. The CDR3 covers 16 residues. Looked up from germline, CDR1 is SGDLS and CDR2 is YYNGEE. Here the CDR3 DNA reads TGTGCCAGCAGCGTAGAATTGAGACTCTCTGGAAACACCATATATTTT. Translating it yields CASSVELRLSGNTIYF.

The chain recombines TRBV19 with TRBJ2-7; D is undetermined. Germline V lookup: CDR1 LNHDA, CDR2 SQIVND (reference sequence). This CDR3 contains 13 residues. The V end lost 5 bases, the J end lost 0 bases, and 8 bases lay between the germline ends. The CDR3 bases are TGTGCCAGTAGTTATGGCGGCTCCTACGAGCAGTACTTC. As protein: CASSYGGSYEQYF. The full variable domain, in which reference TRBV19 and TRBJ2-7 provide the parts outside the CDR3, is DGGITQSPKYLFRKEGQNVTLSCEQNLNHDAMYWYRQDPGQGLRLIYYSQIVNDFQKGDIAEGYSVSREKKESFPLTVTSAQKNPTAFYLCASSYGGSYEQYFGPGTRLTVT.

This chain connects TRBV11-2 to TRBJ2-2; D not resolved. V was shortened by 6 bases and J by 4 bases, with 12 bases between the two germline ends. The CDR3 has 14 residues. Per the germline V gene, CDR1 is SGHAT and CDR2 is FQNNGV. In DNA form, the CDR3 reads TGTGCCAGCAGTTCTGTAGCAGTCACCGGGGAGCTGTTTTTT. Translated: CASSSVAVTGELFF.

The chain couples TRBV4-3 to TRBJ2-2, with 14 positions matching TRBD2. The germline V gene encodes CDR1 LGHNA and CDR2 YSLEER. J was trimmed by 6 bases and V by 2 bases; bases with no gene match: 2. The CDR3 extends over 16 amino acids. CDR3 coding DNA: TGCGCCAGCAGCCAATTGGGACTAGCGGGAGCCGGGGAGCTGTTTTTT. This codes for CASSQLGLAGAGELFF.

The DNA of the CDR3 is TGTGCCAGCAGTTACAGGGGAGGGTCTGGGGCCAACGTCCTGACTTTC. Translated, it gives CASSYRGGSGANVLTF. The gene calls are TRBV6-5 and TRBJ2-6, with 7 positions matching TRBD2. V was clipped by 2 bases and J by 1 base; unmatched bases: 2. Per germline, CDR1 MNHEY and CDR2 SVGAGI. This CDR3 region has 16 residues.

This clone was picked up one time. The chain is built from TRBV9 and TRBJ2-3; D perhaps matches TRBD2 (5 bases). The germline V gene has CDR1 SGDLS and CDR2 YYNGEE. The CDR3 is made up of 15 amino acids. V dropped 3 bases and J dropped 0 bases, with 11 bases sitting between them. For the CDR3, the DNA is TGTGCCAGCAGCGGGGGAGCCCCTAGCACAGATACGCAGTATTTT. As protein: CASSGGAPSTDTQYF.

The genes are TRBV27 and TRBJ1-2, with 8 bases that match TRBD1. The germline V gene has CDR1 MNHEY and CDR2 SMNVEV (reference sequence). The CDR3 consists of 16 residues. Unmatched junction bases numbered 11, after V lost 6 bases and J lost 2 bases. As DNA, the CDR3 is TGTGCCAGCAGCTCCTCTTCGACAGGGGTGAACTATGGCTACACCTTC. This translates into CASSSSSTGVNYGYTF.

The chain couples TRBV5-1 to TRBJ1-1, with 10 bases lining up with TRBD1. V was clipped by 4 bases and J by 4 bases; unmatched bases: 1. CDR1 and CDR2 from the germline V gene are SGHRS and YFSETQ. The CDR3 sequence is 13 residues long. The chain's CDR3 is CASSRDRGTEAFF. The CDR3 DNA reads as TGCGCCAGCAGCCGGGACAGGGGCACTGAAGCTTTCTTT. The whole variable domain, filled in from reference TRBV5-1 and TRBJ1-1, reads KAGVTQTPRYLIKTRGQQVTLSCSPISGHRSVSWYQQTPGQGLQFLFEYFSETQRNKGNFPGRFSGRQFSNSRSEMNVSTLELGDSALYLCASSRDRGTEAFFGQGTRLTVV.

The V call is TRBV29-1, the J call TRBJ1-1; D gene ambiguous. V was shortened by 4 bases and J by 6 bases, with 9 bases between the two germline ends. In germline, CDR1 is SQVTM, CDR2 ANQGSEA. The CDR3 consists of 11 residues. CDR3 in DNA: TGCAGCGTTGTAGTTACCCCTGAAGCTTTCTTT. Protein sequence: CSVVVTPEAFF. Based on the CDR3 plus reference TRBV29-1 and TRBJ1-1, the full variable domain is SAVISQKPSRDICQRGTSLTIQCQVDSQVTMMFWYRQQPGQSLTLIATANQGSEATYESGFVIDKFPISRPNLTFSTLTVSNMSPEDSSIYLCSVVVTPEAFFGQGTRLTVV.

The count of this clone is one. This chain's CDR3 is CASSTDLNQETQYF. CDR3 in DNA: TGTGCCAGCAGTACTGATTTGAACCAAGAGACCCAGTACTTC. The chain carries TRBV6-5 and TRBJ2-5, with no clear D. V dropped 5 bases and J dropped 0 bases, with 10 bases sitting between them. CDR3 length: 14 residues. The germline V gene has CDR1 MNHEY and CDR2 SVGAGI.

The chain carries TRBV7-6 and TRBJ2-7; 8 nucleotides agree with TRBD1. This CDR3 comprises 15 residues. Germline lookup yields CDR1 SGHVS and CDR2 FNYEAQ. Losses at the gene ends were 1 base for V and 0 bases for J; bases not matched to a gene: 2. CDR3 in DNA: TGTGCCAGCAGCTTAGGGACAGGGTACTCCTACGAGCAGTACTTC. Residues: CASSLGTGYSYEQYF.

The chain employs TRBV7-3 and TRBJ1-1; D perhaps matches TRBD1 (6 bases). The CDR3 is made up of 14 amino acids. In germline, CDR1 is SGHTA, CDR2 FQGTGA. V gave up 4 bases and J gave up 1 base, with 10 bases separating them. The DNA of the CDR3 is TGTGCCAGCAGCTCACAGGGAACGAACACTGAAGCTTTCTTT. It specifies CASSSQGTNTEAFF.

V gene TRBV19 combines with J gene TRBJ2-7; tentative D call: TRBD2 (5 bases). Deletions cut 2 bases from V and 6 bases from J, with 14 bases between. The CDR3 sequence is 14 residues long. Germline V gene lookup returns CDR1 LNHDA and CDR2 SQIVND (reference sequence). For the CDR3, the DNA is TGTGCCAGTAGTATAACCCTAGCAATGGGCGAGCAGTACTTC. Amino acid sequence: CASSITLAMGEQYF.

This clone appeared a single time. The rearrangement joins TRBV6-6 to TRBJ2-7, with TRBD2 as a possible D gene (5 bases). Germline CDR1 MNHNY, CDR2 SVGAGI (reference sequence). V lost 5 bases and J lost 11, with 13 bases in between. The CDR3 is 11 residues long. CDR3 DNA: TGTGCCAGCAGTCTTCAATGGGAGAAGTACTTC. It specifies CASSLQWEKYF.

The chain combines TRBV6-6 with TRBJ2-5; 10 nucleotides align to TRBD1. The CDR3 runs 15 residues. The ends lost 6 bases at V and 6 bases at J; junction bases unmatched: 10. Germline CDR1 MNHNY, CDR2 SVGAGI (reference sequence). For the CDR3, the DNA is TGTGCCAGCAGATCCCCCCGACAGGGGGCGAAGACCCAGTACTTC. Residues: CASRSPRQGAKTQYF.